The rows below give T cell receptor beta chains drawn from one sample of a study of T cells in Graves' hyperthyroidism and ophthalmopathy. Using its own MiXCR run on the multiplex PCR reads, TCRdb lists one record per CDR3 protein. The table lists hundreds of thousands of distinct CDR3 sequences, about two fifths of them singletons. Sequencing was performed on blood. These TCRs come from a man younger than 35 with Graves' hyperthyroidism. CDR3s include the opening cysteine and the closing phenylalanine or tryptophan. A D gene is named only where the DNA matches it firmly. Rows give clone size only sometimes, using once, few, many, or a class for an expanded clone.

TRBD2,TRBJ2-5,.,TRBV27,CASRRVAGGPKETQYF,TGTGCCAGCAGAAGAGTAGCGGGAGGGCCTAAAGAGACCCAGTACTTC
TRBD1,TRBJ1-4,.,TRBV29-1,CSVMGQGNTEKLFF,TGCAGCGTTATGGGACAGGGGAACACTGAAAAACTGTTTTTT
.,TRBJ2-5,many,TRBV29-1,CSVGGGNQETQYF,TGCAGCGTTGGTGGTGGGAACCAAGAGACCCAGTACTTC
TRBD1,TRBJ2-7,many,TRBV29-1,CSVGGQGYEQYF,TGCAGCGTTGGGGGACAGGGCTACGAGCAGTACTTC
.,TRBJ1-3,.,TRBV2,CASSRDIGNTIYF,TGTGCCAGCAGTAGGGACATTGGAAACACCATATATTTT
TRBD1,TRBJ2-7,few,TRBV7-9,CASSSVAGQGTVGVTYEQYF,TGTGCCAGCAGCTCAGTCGCGGGACAGGGTACGGTGGGCGTGACCTACGAGCAGTACTTC
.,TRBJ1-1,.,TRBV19,CASSVIFDGLGGTEAFF,TGTGCCAGTAGTGTAATATTCGATGGACTGGGCGGGACTGAAGCTTTCTTT
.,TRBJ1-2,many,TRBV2,CASSRVYGYTF,TGTGCCAGCAGTCGCGTCTATGGCTACACCTTC
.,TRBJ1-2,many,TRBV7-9,CASSLKGNYGYTF,TGTGCCAGCAGCTTGAAGGGTAACTATGGCTACACCTTC
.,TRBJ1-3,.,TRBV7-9,CASSLSGSLFSGNTIYF,TGTGCCAGCAGTTTGTCGGGGAGCCTCTTCTCTGGAAACACCATATATTTT